This T cell receptor (beta chain) was sequenced during a study of cytomegalovirus exposure and HLA in healthy donors. Study-wide results and caveats: Analyses of presence/absence relied on an assumption of roughly uniform sequencing depth across donors. Donor immune exposure was known only as CMV serostatus. Several of the most significant clusters were apparently associated with common viral pathogens in a later analysis.

These donors, healthy bone marrow donors, were studied. V was cut by 2 bases and J by 0 bases, with 8 bases left in between. CDR3 length: 15 amino acids. Germline V gene data show CDR1 as SGHVS and CDR2 as FQNEAQ. This clone has just a few counts. The target antigen is unknown. The PCR used 60 Vbeta and 13 Jbeta primers. Generated by immunoSEQ multiplex PCR, the TCRdb table keeps only in-frame clones and is missing some. The sample lists about 170,000 clones; 79% were seen once. The source of this sequence is a woman aged 50 to 65 in good health and CMV-seronegative. V usage is TRBV7-8 and J usage is TRBJ1-5; no reliable D call. Source material: PBMCs. The CDR3 nucleotides read TGTGCCAGCAGCTTAAGGACTGATAGCAATCAGCCCCAGCATTTT. Protein sequence: CASSLRTDSNQPQHF. The full variable domain, its missing parts supplied by reference TRBV7-8 and TRBJ1-5, is GAGVSQSPRYKVAKRGQDVALRCDPISGHVSLFWYQQALGQGPEFLTYFQNEAQLDKSGLPSDRFFAERPEGSVSTLKIQRTQQEDSAVYLCASSLRTDSNQPQHFGDGTRLSIL.